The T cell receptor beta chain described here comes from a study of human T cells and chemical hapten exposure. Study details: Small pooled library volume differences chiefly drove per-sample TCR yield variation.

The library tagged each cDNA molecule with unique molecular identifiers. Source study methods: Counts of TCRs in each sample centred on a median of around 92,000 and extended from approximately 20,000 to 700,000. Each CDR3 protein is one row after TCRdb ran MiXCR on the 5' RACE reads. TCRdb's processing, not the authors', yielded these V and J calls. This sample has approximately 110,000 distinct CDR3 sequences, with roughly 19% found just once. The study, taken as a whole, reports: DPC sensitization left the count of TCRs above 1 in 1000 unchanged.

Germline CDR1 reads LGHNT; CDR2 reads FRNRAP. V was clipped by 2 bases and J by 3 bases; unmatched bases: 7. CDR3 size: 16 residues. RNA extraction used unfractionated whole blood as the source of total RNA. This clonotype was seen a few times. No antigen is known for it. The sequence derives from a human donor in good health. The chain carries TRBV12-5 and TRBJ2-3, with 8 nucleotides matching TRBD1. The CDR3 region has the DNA TGTGCTAGTGGTTTGCTGGGCGGGACAGGAACAGATACGCAGTATTTT. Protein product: CASGLLGGTGTDTQYF.